The 24 T cell receptor beta chains listed next were all sequenced from one sample in a study of T cell responses to AZD1222 COVID-19 vaccine. The protocol was immunoSEQ multiplex PCR, while the TCRdb copy is restricted to in-frame clones and leaves out a portion. The top ten clones hold around 4.5% of a sample with 70,000 to 95,000 clones, 70% to 90% of them seen once. The specimen was peripheral blood, collected on day 0 of MenACWY control vaccination. These receptors were taken from an adult in good health.

V and J are TRBV7-9 and TRBJ2-7; possibly TRBD2 for D (6 bases). The V end lost 8 bases, the J end lost 3 bases, and 20 bases lay between the germline ends. The CDR3 extends over 15 amino acids. Germline lookup yields CDR1 SEHNR and CDR2 FQNEAQ (reference sequence). CDR3 in amino acids: CASASQAGGIYEQYF. CDR3 sequence (DNA): TGTGCCAGCGCATCGCAGGCTGGCGGGATCTACGAGCAGTACTTC. The whole variable domain, filled in from reference TRBV7-9 and TRBJ2-7, reads DTGVSQNPRHKITKRGQNVTFRCDPISEHNRLYWYRQTLGQGPEFLTYFQNEAQLEKSRLLSDRFSAERPKGSFSTLEIQRTEQGDSAMYLCASASQAGGIYEQYFGPGTRLTVT.

This sequence joins TRBV29-1 and TRBJ2-5; 12 positions match TRBD1. The J segment lost 5 bases and the V segment lost 4 bases, leaving 8 bases of the junction unmatched. This CDR3 is built from 15 residues. CDR1 and CDR2 (germline): SQVTM, ANQGSEA. In DNA, the CDR3 is TGCAGCGTTGCCCCGGGACAGGGGGCGCATGAGACCCAGTACTTC. Amino acids: CSVAPGQGAHETQYF. Filled out from reference TRBV29-1 and TRBJ2-5, the complete variable domain reads SAVISQKPSRDICQRGTSLTIQCQVDSQVTMMFWYRQQPGQSLTLIATANQGSEATYESGFVIDKFPISRPNLTFSTLTVSNMSPEDSSIYLCSVAPGQGAHETQYFGPGTRLLVL.

This clone turned up a few times. V is TRBV7-9 and J is TRBJ2-7; 7 bases line up with TRBD2. From germline, CDR1 is SEHNR and CDR2 FQNEAQ (reference sequence). The CDR3 runs 17 residues. With V trimmed by 5 bases and J by 5 bases, 18 bases remained unmatched. This CDR3 is CASSAPRYRDYRDEQYF. CDR3 nucleotide sequence: TGTGCCAGCAGCGCCCCTCGATACCGGGACTATCGGGACGAGCAGTACTTC.

The gene calls are TRBV4-3 and TRBJ1-2; possible D gene TRBD1, 5 bases. Germline V lookup: CDR1 LGHNA, CDR2 YSLEER. Trimming left V 2 bases short and J 3 bases short, with 10 bases between. There are 14 residues in the CDR3. The CDR3 here is CASSQLTADYGYTF. DNA for the CDR3: TGCGCCAGCAGCCAATTGACAGCGGACTATGGCTACACCTTC.

This chain connects TRBV2 to TRBJ1-1; possible D gene TRBD1, 5 bases. Germline values: CDR1 SNHLY, CDR2 FYNNEI. CDR3 length equals 14 residues. Deletions cut 7 bases from V and 7 bases from J, with 19 bases between. The CDR3 sequence is CASTGLRNRVEAFF. The CDR3 DNA sequence: TGTGCCAGCACAGGGTTGCGTAATCGGGTTGAAGCTTTCTTT.

J is TRBJ1-4 and V is TRBV4-3; D gene unclear. The germline V gene encodes CDR1 LGHNA and CDR2 YSLEER. V shed 0 bases and J shed 8 bases, with 22 bases lying between them. The CDR3 extends over 18 amino acids. CDR3 bases: TGCGCCAGCAGCCAAGATCGAGCGAATCGGCCTTCGGGGGAAAAACTGTTTTTT. It encodes CASSQDRANRPSGEKLFF.

The chain carries TRBV6-2 or TRBV6-3 and TRBJ2-1, with D possibly TRBD2 on 6 matching bases. The CDR3 totals 17 residues. V gave up 5 bases and J gave up 2 bases, with 19 bases separating them. Germline CDR1 MNHEY, CDR2 SVGEGT. Here the CDR3 reads CASSPLGASATYNEQFF. Written as DNA, the CDR3 is TGTGCCAGCAGTCCACTCGGGGCTAGCGCAACCTACAATGAGCAGTTCTTC.

This clone has just one count. CDR3: CATSRTLAEFYEQYF. The CDR3 region has the DNA TGTGCCACCAGCAGGACACTAGCGGAGTTCTACGAGCAGTACTTC. The chain joins TRBV15 to TRBJ2-7, with TRBD2 matching 8 bases. The CDR3 has 15 residues. Trimming cost V 3 bases and J 3 bases; bases outside gene matches: 7. The germline V gene has CDR1 LNHNV and CDR2 YYDKDF (reference sequence).

This chain connects TRBV19 to TRBJ2-5, with D tentatively TRBD1 (6 bases). The length of the CDR3 is 13 residues. The ends were cut back, 4 bases at V and 3 bases at J, with 9 bases in the middle. The germline V gene encodes CDR1 LNHDA and CDR2 SQIVND (reference sequence). The CDR3 protein is CASSTYREETQYF. The CDR3 DNA reads TGTGCCAGTAGTACGTACAGGGAAGAGACCCAGTACTTC.

The CDR3 region has the DNA TGTGCCAGCAGTGAAGCCCCAGGGGCAGGGGCCTATGGCTACACCTTC. Translated, it gives CASSEAPGAGAYGYTF. V gene TRBV2 combines with J gene TRBJ1-2; D perhaps matches TRBD1 (6 bases). In germline, CDR1 is SNHLY, CDR2 FYNNEI. Trimming shortened V by 0 bases and J by 4 bases, and 15 bases separated the two germline ends. The CDR3 contains 16 residues.

The chain employs TRBV28 and TRBJ2-7, with D possibly being TRBD1 or TRBD2 (5 bases each). CDR3 length equals 17 residues. CDR1 is MDHEN, CDR2 SYDVKM, per germline. Trimming removed 6 bases from V and 3 bases from J, with 24 bases in between. This chain's CDR3 is CASRSPGAVGRIYEQYF. The CDR3, as DNA: TGTGCCAGCAGATCCCCTGGAGCGGTGGGACGGATCTACGAGCAGTACTTC. Using reference TRBV28 and TRBJ2-7 for the parts outside the CDR3, the full variable domain is DVKVTQSSRYLVKRTGEKVFLECVQDMDHENMFWYRQDPGLGLRLIYFSYDVKMKEKGDIPEGYSVSREKKERFSLILESASTNQTSMYLCASRSPGAVGRIYEQYFGPGTRLTVT.

This sequence joins TRBV11-2 and TRBJ1-2, with 7 bases aligning to TRBD1. Germline V CDR1 and CDR2: SGHAT, FQNNGV. V trimming: 3 bases; J trimming: 2 bases; junction bases outside the gene matches: 6. The CDR3 contains 15 residues. CDR3 residues: CASSFLQGWNYGYTF. In DNA, the CDR3 is TGTGCCAGCAGCTTTTTACAGGGGTGGAACTATGGCTACACCTTC.

This clone was observed a single time. V usage is TRBV9 and J usage is TRBJ1-5, with D perhaps matching TRBD1 (6 bases). Looked up from germline, CDR1 is SGDLS and CDR2 is YYNGEE. V was shortened by 1 base and J by 7 bases, with 15 bases between the two germline ends. The CDR3 has 15 amino acids. In nucleotides, the CDR3 is TGTGCCAGCAGCGTATACGGGGAGGGGGGCCAGCCCCAGCATTTT. The encoded protein is CASSVYGEGGQPQHF.

This chain links TRBV29-1 with TRBJ2-7; D uncertain. Between the trimmed V and J ends, which lost 4 bases and 3 bases, there was a span of 16 bases. Germline V gives CDR1 SQVTM, CDR2 ANQGSEA. The CDR3 runs to 14 residues. The CDR3 region is CSVGDEASVYEQYF. Written as DNA, the CDR3 is TGCAGCGTTGGTGATGAGGCCAGTGTCTACGAGCAGTACTTC.

The gene calls are TRBV4-1 and TRBJ1-2; D may be TRBD1 (5 bases). The CDR3 is 14 amino acids. Germline V gene data show CDR1 as MGHRA and CDR2 as YSYEKL. V was clipped by 4 bases and J by 8 bases, with 17 bases between them. The CDR3 DNA reads as TGCGCCAGCAGCCCGCCGGGACGCACCGAGGGCTACACCTTC. Translating gives CASSPPGRTEGYTF.

The V call is TRBV10-1, the J call TRBJ1-6, with TRBD1 matching 9 bases. The CDR3 contains 14 residues. Germline V gives CDR1 WNHNN, CDR2 SYGVQD (reference sequence). The V and J ends lost 6 bases and 7 bases, in that order; junction bases with no gene match: 4. The CDR3 protein is CASSPGTGNSPLHF. The CDR3 DNA is TGCGCCAGCAGCCCCGGGACAGGGAATTCACCCCTCCACTTT.

CDR3 residues: CASSMKWQWSSYEQYF. The CDR3, as DNA: TGTGCCAGTAGTATGAAGTGGCAGTGGAGCTCCTACGAGCAGTACTTC. The rearrangement links TRBV19 to TRBJ2-7; D uncertain. This CDR3 contains 16 residues. The germline CDR1 and CDR2 sequences are LNHDA and SQIVND (reference sequence). V lost 3 bases and J 0 bases, leaving 15 bases between the germline ends.

The V and J genes are TRBV5-1 and TRBJ1-1; D gene ambiguous. V was trimmed by 2 bases and J by 1 base, leaving 9 bases between them. Germline V gene lookup returns CDR1 SGHRS and CDR2 YFSETQ. The CDR3 loop spans 14 amino acids. The CDR3 DNA is TGCGCCAGCAGCTTTATTCGGTCGAACACTGAAGCTTTCTTT. This sequence encodes CASSFIRSNTEAFF.

The chain couples TRBV15 to TRBJ1-1; TRBD1 might be the D (6 bases). CDR1 and CDR2 from the germline V gene are LNHNV and YYDKDF (reference sequence). There are 15 residues in the CDR3. V lost 0 bases, J lost 5 bases, and 13 bases lay in between. The CDR3 DNA is TGTGCCACCAGCAGAGAGCCGGGGGCCCGGACTGAAGCTTTCTTT. This encodes CATSREPGARTEAFF.

This sequence joins TRBV4-2 and TRBJ1-2; a weak D match, TRBD1 (5 bases). CDR3 size: 13 residues. Germline lookup yields CDR1 LGHNA and CDR2 YNFKEQ. The CDR3: CVTRGAPGYGYTF. In DNA form, the CDR3 reads TGTGTCACGCGGGGCGCGCCAGGCTATGGCTACACCTTC.

The chain joins TRBV5-1 to TRBJ2-5, with 7 bases aligning to TRBD2. The CDR3 sequence is 14 residues long. CDR1 and CDR2 (germline): SGHRS, YFSETQ. V shed 0 bases, J shed 7 bases, and the junction held 6 bases outside the gene matches. CDR3 sequence: CASSLVSASGTQYF. The CDR3 region has the DNA TGCGCCAGCAGCTTGGTTTCGGCTAGCGGGACCCAGTACTTC.

This rearrangement joins TRBV27 to TRBJ2-7; possible D gene TRBD1, 5 bases. The CDR3 is 14 amino acids. V lost 1 base, J lost 2 bases, and 9 bases lay in between. Germline CDR1 and CDR2: MNHEY and SMNVEV (reference sequence). Here the CDR3 DNA reads TGTGCCAGCAGTTTATTCCCAGGGACCTACGAGCAGTACTTC. Translation: CASSLFPGTYEQYF.

The chain recombines TRBV4-1 with TRBJ1-1; 10 bases are shared with TRBD1. V was clipped by 7 bases and J by 7 bases; unmatched bases: 9. This CDR3 region has 14 residues. Germline CDR1 and CDR2: MGHRA and YSYEKL. For the CDR3, the DNA is TGCGCCAGCACCCAGACAGGGGGCATTGGTGAAGCTTTCTTT. Translated: CASTQTGGIGEAFF.

J is TRBJ2-3 and V is TRBV6-1, with D uncertain. This CDR3 contains 16 residues. Between the trimmed V and J ends, which lost 2 bases and 3 bases, there was a span of 15 bases. Looked up from germline, CDR1 is MNHNS and CDR2 is SASEGT. Here the CDR3 reads CASSERFTLGTDTQYF. The DNA of the CDR3 is TGTGCCAGCAGTGAAAGGTTCACTCTGGGAACAGATACGCAGTATTTT.